Presented here are 30 T cell receptor beta chains from one specimen sequenced in a study of CD8 T cells in ankylosing spondylitis. Study-level findings and limits: What seemed typical of ankylosing spondylitis blood was a TCR beta motif built from several highly homologous variants.

Their cognate antigens are unknown. One entry per CDR3 protein results from TCRdb running MiXCR on the 5' RACE reads. The sample has about 540,000 distinct CDR3 sequences, roughly 13% seen once. Sequencing used blood, either unsorted or a sorted T cell fraction (not recorded which). The source is a male donor with ankylosing spondylitis.

The table lists this clonotype with a few counts. The V gene is TRBV24-1, the J gene TRBJ2-1; 10 nucleotides align to TRBD1. Germline CDR1 and CDR2: KGHDR and SFDVKD. The CDR3 has 16 residues. Unmatched junction bases numbered 4, after V lost 3 bases and J lost 3 bases. The CDR3 here is CATSDPRDRGYNEQFF. The DNA for the CDR3 is TGTGCCACCAGTGATCCCCGGGACAGGGGCTACAATGAGCAGTTCTTC.

The chain employs TRBV10-3 and TRBJ2-1; 7 positions match TRBD2. V trimming: 9 bases; J trimming: 5 bases; junction bases outside the gene matches: 7. In germline, CDR1 is ENHRY, CDR2 SYGVKD. CDR3 length: 13 amino acids. The CDR3 spells CAIMGLPDNEQFF. DNA for the CDR3: TGTGCCATAATGGGACTACCAGACAATGAGCAGTTCTTC.

The chain is built from TRBV11-3 and TRBJ2-1; D is perhaps TRBD2 (5 bases). Germline V gene lookup returns CDR1 SGHNT and CDR2 YENEEA. Trimming cost V 0 bases and J 0 bases, with 9 bases left between them. The CDR3 has 16 amino acids. CDR3 loop: CASSLEVRVSYNEQFF. The CDR3 region has the DNA TGTGCCAGCAGCTTAGAAGTGAGGGTCTCCTACAATGAGCAGTTCTTC. Variable domain in full (rest from reference TRBV11-3 and TRBJ2-1): EAGVVQSPRYKIIEKKQPVAFWCNPISGHNTLYWYLQNLGQGPELLIRYENEEAVDDSQLPKDRFSAERLKGVDSTLKIQPAELGDSAVYLCASSLEVRVSYNEQFFGPGTRLTVL.

J is TRBJ2-3 and V is TRBV3-1; 14 bases match TRBD2. V lost 2 bases and J lost 1; bases outside the gene matches: 8. Germline assignment: CDR1 LGHDT and CDR2 YNNKEL (reference sequence). There are 19 residues in the CDR3. The CDR3 here is CASSQLGTSGSRGTDTQYF. DNA of the CDR3: TGTGCCAGCAGCCAACTCGGGACTAGCGGGAGTAGAGGCACAGATACGCAGTATTTT.

This clonotype was found a few times. This chain uses TRBV14 with TRBJ2-3; D is uncertain. The CDR3 contains 12 residues. V was clipped by 5 bases and J by 6 bases, with 9 bases between them. Germline-derived CDR1 and CDR2 are SGHDN and FVKESK. The CDR3 DNA reads TGTGCCAGCAGCTCTAGTGCCGATACGCAGTATTTT. Translation: CASSSSADTQYF.

J is TRBJ2-7 and V is TRBV29-1; D might be TRBD2 (6 bases). This CDR3 is built from 10 residues. The germline V gene has CDR1 SQVTM and CDR2 ANQGSEA. This CDR3 reads CSVEPVRRAV. CDR3 coding DNA: TGCAGCGTTGAACCCGTACGGAGGGCGGTC.

This clonotype has a handful of counts. The chain has TRBV20-1 and TRBJ1-5, with D tentatively TRBD1 (5 bases). The CDR3 covers 14 residues. The V gene's germline CDR1 is DFQATT and CDR2 SNEGSKA (reference sequence). V gave up 3 bases and J gave up 0 bases, with 9 bases separating them. The CDR3 region is CSARGEHSNQPQHF. In DNA, the CDR3 is TGCAGTGCTAGGGGGGAACATAGCAATCAGCCCCAGCATTTT.

In DNA form, the CDR3 reads TGCGCCAGCAGCTCAATGGCAGTGGGCACAGATACGCAGTATTTT. Translating gives CASSSMAVGTDTQYF. This chain uses TRBV5-1 with TRBJ2-3; D is unclear. This CDR3 has 15 amino acids. The V gene lost 3 bases and the J gene lost 1 base, with 12 bases spanning the gap. From germline, CDR1 is SGHRS and CDR2 YFSETQ.

This clonotype was counted once. The chain combines TRBV30 with TRBJ1-6, with 7 positions matching TRBD1. In germline, CDR1 is GTSNPN, CDR2 SVGIG (reference sequence). There are 16 residues in the CDR3. Unmatched junction bases numbered 12, after V lost 0 bases and J lost 10 bases. CDR3: CAWSVRSDRTRSPLHF. Here the CDR3 DNA reads TGTGCCTGGAGTGTACGGTCGGACAGGACCAGGTCACCCCTCCACTTT.

This clonotype was recorded a few times. This chain links TRBV5-1 with TRBJ2-1, with TRBD2 identical over 7 bases. The CDR3 totals 16 residues. The V gene's germline CDR1 is SGHRS and CDR2 YFSETQ. With 4 bases clipped from V and 7 bases from J, the junction kept 14 bases outside the gene matches. The CDR3 sequence is CASSGNRGLSGNEQFF. The CDR3 DNA follows: TGCGCCAGCAGCGGGAATCGGGGCCTTAGCGGGAATGAGCAGTTCTTC.

This clonotype has ten or more counts. The chain uses TRBV7-9 and TRBJ2-7; a possible D gene is TRBD1 (6 bases). CDR3 length: 15 amino acids. Trimming took 1 base from V and 3 from J, leaving 13 bases between them. Germline values: CDR1 SEHNR, CDR2 FQNEAQ (reference sequence). The CDR3 region is CASSLVGTTNYEQYF. CDR3 DNA sequence: TGTGCCAGCAGCTTAGTGGGGACAACGAACTACGAGCAGTACTTC.

This clonotype was detected a few times. The V call is TRBV18, the J call TRBJ2-6, with D perhaps TRBD1 (6 bases). This CDR3 spans 17 amino acids. Germline V gene lookup returns CDR1 KGHSH and CDR2 LQKENI. V gave up 2 bases and J gave up 0 bases, with 11 bases separating them. Here the CDR3 reads CASSPNGQTSGANVLTF. The CDR3 DNA reads TGTGCCAGCTCACCAAACGGACAGACCTCTGGGGCCAACGTCCTGACTTTC.

Only a few counts were recorded for this clonotype. The V and J genes are TRBV11-2 and TRBJ2-5; the match to TRBD2 covers 10 bases. The CDR3 is made up of 16 amino acids. The junction had 5 bases not matched to a gene; V was cut back by 3 bases and J by 1 base. CDR1 SGHAT and CDR2 FQNNGV come from the germline V gene. The CDR3 here is CASSLWTSGRQETQYF. The CDR3 nucleotides are TGTGCCAGCAGCTTGTGGACTAGCGGTCGCCAAGAGACCCAGTACTTC.

This clonotype has at least ten counts. The chain employs TRBV27 and TRBJ2-2, with 8 bases identical to TRBD1. The trim removed 7 bases at V and 4 bases at J, leaving 14 bases unmatched. Germline-derived CDR1 and CDR2 are MNHEY and SMNVEV (reference sequence). The CDR3 runs to 17 residues. DNA of the CDR3: TGTGCCAGCACTTTGCAGGGGGCAATCGTCGGCACCGGGGAGCTGTTTTTT. Translation gives CASTLQGAIVGTGELFF.

This clonotype was counted many times. The V and J genes are TRBV4-1 and TRBJ2-1; D is undetermined. Germline V gives CDR1 MGHRA, CDR2 YSYEKL. The germline V and J ends were trimmed by 2 bases and 9 bases, with 14 bases remaining between them. This CDR3 contains 14 residues. The DNA of the CDR3 is TGCGCCAGCAGCCAACCTGGTATCACGGCTGAGCAGTTCTTC. It yields the protein CASSQPGITAEQFF.

CDR3 amino acids: CASSQDTMNTEAFF. CDR3 DNA: TGCGCCAGCAGCCAAGATACGATGAACACTGAAGCTTTCTTT. The gene calls are TRBV4-1 and TRBJ1-1, with D unclear. Trimming pared 0 bases from V and 0 bases from J, leaving 5 bases between. Germline V lookup: CDR1 MGHRA, CDR2 YSYEKL. The CDR3 totals 14 residues.

The chain recombines TRBV20-1 with TRBJ2-5, with 10 bases matching TRBD1. CDR1 DFQATT and CDR2 SNEGSKA come from the germline V gene (reference sequence). This CDR3 has 15 amino acids. V lost 2 bases, J lost 4 bases, and 7 bases stayed unmatched. The CDR3 DNA follows: TGCAGTGCTAGAAGTAGGACAGGGGGTACAGAGACCCAGTACTTC. Protein sequence: CSARSRTGGTETQYF.

There are a few counts of this clonotype. The chain carries TRBV7-6 and TRBJ2-1; 10 bases agree with TRBD2. The CDR3 is 18 amino acids. J gave up 1 base and V 2 bases, and 8 bases lay outside the gene matches. Germline V CDR1 and CDR2: SGHVS, FNYEAQ. This CDR3 is CASSLRLAGVGSYNEQFF. CDR3 coding DNA: TGTGCCAGCAGCTTACGCCTAGCGGGAGTTGGGTCCTACAATGAGCAGTTCTTC.

The rearrangement links TRBV5-6 to TRBJ2-1; maybe TRBD2 (6 bases). The CDR3 totals 14 residues. Looked up from germline, CDR1 is SGHDT and CDR2 is YYEEEE. V was clipped by 7 bases and J by 4 bases, with 15 bases between them. This chain's CDR3 is CASHDSGDYNEQFF. In DNA, the CDR3 is TGTGCCAGCCATGATAGCGGAGATTACAATGAGCAGTTCTTC. Filled out from reference TRBV5-6 and TRBJ2-1, the complete variable domain reads DAGVTQSPTHLIKTRGQQVTLRCSPKSGHDTVSWYQQALGQGPQFIFQYYEEEERQRGNFPDRFSGHQFPNYSSELNVNALLLGDSALYLCASHDSGDYNEQFFGPGTRLTVL.

The chain uses TRBV7-2 and TRBJ2-3, with D maybe TRBD1 (6 bases). V lost 2 bases, J lost 4 bases, and 10 bases lay in between. CDR3 length equals 14 residues. Germline-derived CDR1 and CDR2 are SGHTA and FQGNSA. CDR3 in amino acids: CASSLQGSSDTQYF. CDR3 nucleotides: TGTGCCAGCAGCTTACAGGGGAGTTCAGATACGCAGTATTTT.

This clonotype showed up just a few times. The gene calls are TRBV4-1 and TRBJ2-5; D perhaps matches TRBD1 (5 bases). V lost 0 bases and J 2 bases, leaving 19 bases between the germline ends. Germline lookup yields CDR1 MGHRA and CDR2 YSYEKL. The CDR3 covers 18 residues. The CDR3 DNA reads TGCGCCAGCAGCCAAGATGCGGCCTTAAGGGGCAGACAAGAGACCCAGTACTTC. It specifies CASSQDAALRGRQETQYF.

This clonotype has just a few counts. The rearrangement uses TRBV6-5 and TRBJ2-3, with 11 bases identical to TRBD2. Trimming removed 1 base from V and 4 bases from J; junction bases left unmatched: 4. Germline loops: CDR1 MNHEY, CDR2 SVGAGI. The CDR3 spans 16 residues. CDR3 in DNA: TGTGCCAGCAGTTACTGGTCTAGCGGGAGGTCAGATACGCAGTATTTT. It codes for CASSYWSSGRSDTQYF.

The rearrangement uses TRBV11-2 and TRBJ2-7; D is unclear. V dropped 1 base and J dropped 4 bases, with 14 bases sitting between them. Germline CDR1 SGHAT, CDR2 FQNNGV. The CDR3 has 15 amino acids. This CDR3 is CASSLVTSMYYEQYF. The CDR3 nucleotides are TGTGCCAGCAGCTTAGTCACCTCCATGTATTACGAGCAGTACTTC. Complete variable domain (other parts from reference TRBV11-2 and TRBJ2-7): EAGVAQSPRYKIIEKRQSVAFWCNPISGHATLYWYQQILGQGPKLLIQFQNNGVVDDSQLPKDRFSAERLKGVDSTLKIQPAKLEDSAVYLCASSLVTSMYYEQYFGPGTRLTVT.

The chain joins TRBV27 to TRBJ1-1; D is perhaps TRBD1 (5 bases). This CDR3 has 16 amino acids. Trimming took off 4 bases at V and 0 bases at J, with 15 bases between the two ends. The germline CDR1 and CDR2 sequences are MNHEY and SMNVEV (reference sequence). CDR3 nucleotide sequence: TGTGCCAGCAGTTATCGTCGGACACTAATGAACACTGAAGCTTTCTTT. Translated: CASSYRRTLMNTEAFF.

This clonotype was seen repeatedly, ten times or more. The chain recombines TRBV27 with TRBJ2-4; D gene unclear. V was cut by 4 bases and J by 0 bases, with 13 bases left in between. Germline V CDR1 and CDR2: MNHEY, SMNVEV (reference sequence). The CDR3 sequence is 16 residues long. CDR3 sequence reads: CASSSTTSIAKNIQYF. The CDR3 DNA follows: TGTGCCAGCAGTTCAACTACCTCAATAGCCAAAAACATTCAGTACTTC.

The CDR3 nucleotides read TGCAGTGCTAGAGTTTTCGGCTCTGGGGCCAACGTCCTGACTTTC. Translated, it gives CSARVFGSGANVLTF. This rearrangement joins TRBV20-1 to TRBJ2-6; unclear D gene. V was clipped by 1 base and J by 0 bases, with 7 bases between them. Germline V CDR1 and CDR2: DFQATT, SNEGSKA (reference sequence). The CDR3 runs to 15 residues.

In its sample, this clonotype was seen a few times. The chain employs TRBV19 and TRBJ2-1; 7 bases agree with TRBD2. The ends lost 5 bases at V and 2 bases at J; junction bases unmatched: 9. Per the germline V gene, CDR1 is LNHDA and CDR2 is SQIVND (reference sequence). The CDR3 loop spans 16 amino acids. CDR3: CASSLGREIPYNEQFF. The CDR3 DNA sequence: TGTGCCAGTAGTCTTGGGCGGGAGATACCCTACAATGAGCAGTTCTTC.

The chain carries TRBV7-9 and TRBJ1-1, with D maybe TRBD1 (6 bases). This CDR3 comprises 14 residues. Looked up from germline, CDR1 is SEHNR and CDR2 is FQNEAQ (reference sequence). The V and J ends lost 5 bases and 3 bases respectively, with 13 bases between them. The CDR3 nucleotides are TGTGCCAGCAGCACCCTACAGGGTTACACTGAAGCTTTCTTT. It codes for CASSTLQGYTEAFF.

This clonotype was observed a few times. The V gene is TRBV24-1, the J gene TRBJ2-1; 8 bases match TRBD1. Germline CDR1 is KGHDR and CDR2 is SFDVKD. The V gene end was trimmed by 3 bases and the J gene end by 16 bases; junction bases not matched to a gene: 4. This CDR3 has 11 amino acids. CDR3 nucleotides: TGTGCCACCAGTGATGGGACAGGTGGATTCTTC. The encoded protein is CATSDGTGGFF.

DNA for the CDR3: TGCGCCAGCAGCTTGGACAGGGGGCGAGAGCAGTACTTC. Translating it yields CASSLDRGREQYF. This sequence joins TRBV5-1 and TRBJ2-7, with TRBD1 identical over 9 bases. V lost 0 bases to trimming and J lost 7 bases; unmatched junction nucleotides: 2. The CDR3 loop spans 13 amino acids. CDR1 is SGHRS and CDR2 is YFSETQ in the germline V gene.